The present T cell receptor (beta chain) was sequenced within a study of blood T cell repertoires in COVID-19. CDR1 is MDHEN, CDR2 SYDVKM, per germline. Germline trimming cut 4 bases from V and 5 bases from J; bases unmatched to any gene: 11. This CDR3 has 16 amino acids. Recovery meant two consecutive negative NP/OP PCR tests, professional clearance, or resolved symptoms. This clone occurred a few times. In the authors' workflow: Reference gene primer amplification yielded estimated nucleated cell counts. Assay used: immunoSEQ multiplex PCR; TCRdb lists only in-frame clones, some missing. From that table come the V and J calls and clone size; the DNA was used to work out D and trimming. The sample lists around 150,000 clones, about 79% seen once, with roughly 2.9% in the top ten.

This chain links TRBV28 with TRBJ1-1; 9 nucleotides align to TRBD1. The sample consisted of PBMCs or T cells enriched from blood (not recorded which). The source of this sequence is a woman between 50 and 59 years old who had recovered from COVID-19. The CDR3 DNA sequence: TGTGCCAGCAGTTCGGAGCCGGGACAGGGTCGAACTGAAGCTTTCTTT. This translates into CASSSEPGQGRTEAFF.